The T cell receptor (beta chain) described here comes from a study of blood T cell repertoires in COVID-19 (dated by TCRdb to 2018 to 2020). Broadly, across the study: Collaborator samples came from the United States, Italy and Spain and covered acute and convalescent phases of COVID-19. Where available, HLA class I and class II types were taken from metadata supplied by the sample provider and were not determined by assay-based typing. Subjects who had been exposed to COVID-19, were actively infected with it, or had recovered from it provided the deeply sampled blood TCRbeta repertoires that made up the dataset. The prospective study material was composed of cDNA or gDNA derived from T cells, B-cell-depleted T cells, or PBMCs. A freely available public database, intended as a resource for researchers studying the immune response to SARS-CoV-2, is where the repertoires were released. Samples came from the ongoing ImmuneRACE study (first 160 participants) plus 1,254 subjects from 6 global collaborators. The sample metadata nearly always contained a de-identified subject ID, COVID-19 status, age in years and sex.

Paper-wide results and their limitations: The amount of clinical and demographic metadata varied by source and participant and was provided uncurated.

CDR1 SNHLY and CDR2 FYNNEI were looked up in the germline V gene. The CDR3 goes from the cysteine to the phenylalanine over 11 residues. Only CDR3 DNA remains: 33 bases, in frame from the first base. V was cut back by 8 bases and J by 7 bases, leaving a gap of 12 bases between them. TCRbeta CDR3 regions were amplified from genomic DNA using the immunoSEQ Assay, a bias-controlled multiplex PCR. As for the authors' bioinformatics: The number of nucleated cells in each sample was estimated from the amplification of reference gene primers within the assay. Sequence reads were collapsed and filtered to measure the absolute abundance of every unique TCRbeta CDR3 rearrangement. For each sample, productive Simpson clonality was calculated as the square root of Simpson's diversity index across productive rearrangements. As stored in TCRdb, this immuneACCESS dataset retains in-frame rearrangements with V and J assigned. A fraction of the clones does not appear; measured against another copy, unresolved V genes explain less than half of the discrepancy, and the remainder lacks a known reason. V, J and clone size reflect that table, while D and trimming were determined from the DNA. The sample records more than 45,000 clones, 78% of which are singletons. Clones ranked in the top ten supply 4% to 6% of the sample.

Each collaborating institution followed its own protocols to collect whole blood in K2EDTA tubes. For TCRbeta analysis, collaborators shipped samples as frozen whole blood, isolated PBMCs, or DNA extracted from either of those sample types. With respect to this clone: The clone's antigen remains unknown. No base-level quality is on record; no much larger clone is a single base apart.

Recombination connected TRBV2 to TRBJ2-7; TRBD2 is perhaps the D gene, given 5 matching bases. The sequencing input was peripheral blood. This sequence originates from a human donor in a cohort sampled during active COVID-19. The DNA sequence reads TGTGCCAGCGGGTCACAGCGGGAGCAGTACTTC. Its translation is CASGSQREQYF. The full variable domain, with segments outside the CDR3 supplied by the reference TRBV2 and TRBJ2-7 proteins, appears as EPEVTQTPSHQVTQMGQEVILRCVPISNHLYFYWYRQILGQKVEFLVSFYNNEISEKSEIFDDQFSVERPDGSNFTLKIRSTKLEDSAMYFCASGSQREQYFGPGTRLTVT.